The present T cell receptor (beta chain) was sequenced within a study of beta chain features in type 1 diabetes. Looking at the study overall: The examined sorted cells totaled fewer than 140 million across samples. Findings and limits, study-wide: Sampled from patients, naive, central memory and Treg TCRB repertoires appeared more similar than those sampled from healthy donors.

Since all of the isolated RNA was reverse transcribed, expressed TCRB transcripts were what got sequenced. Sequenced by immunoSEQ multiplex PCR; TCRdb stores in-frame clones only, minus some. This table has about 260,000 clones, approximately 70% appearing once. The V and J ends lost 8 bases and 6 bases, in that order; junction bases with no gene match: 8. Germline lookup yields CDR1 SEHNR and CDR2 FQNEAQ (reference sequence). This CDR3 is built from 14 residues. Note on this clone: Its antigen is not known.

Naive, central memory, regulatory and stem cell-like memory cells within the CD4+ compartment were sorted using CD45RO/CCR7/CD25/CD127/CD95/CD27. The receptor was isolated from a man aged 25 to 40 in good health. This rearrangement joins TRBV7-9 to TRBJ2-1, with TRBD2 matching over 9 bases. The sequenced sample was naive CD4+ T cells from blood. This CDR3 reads CASGGGLATNEQFF. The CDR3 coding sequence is TGTGCCAGCGGGGGCGGACTAGCGACCAATGAGCAGTTCTTC.